The 9 T cell receptor beta chains below come from one sample, sequenced in a study of T cell responses to AZD1222 COVID-19 vaccine. Measured with immunoSEQ multiplex PCR; TCRdb has only the in-frame clones, and not every one. This sample has more than 150,000 clones, with over 80% found just once. The specimen comprised peripheral blood, sampled on day 0 of AZD1222 vaccination. The receptors shown here come from an adult in good health.

The V and J genes are TRBV19 and TRBJ2-5, with D possibly TRBD2 on 6 matching bases. The germline V and J ends were trimmed by 5 bases and 0 bases, with 10 bases remaining between them. Germline V gene sequence: CDR1 LNHDA, CDR2 SQIVND (reference sequence). There are 14 residues in the CDR3. The CDR3 loop reads CASSPGRYQETQYF. DNA for the CDR3: TGTGCCAGTAGTCCTGGGAGGTACCAAGAGACCCAGTACTTC.

The V call is TRBV7-8, the J call TRBJ2-3; D may be TRBD1 or TRBD2 (6 bases each). The germline V and J ends were trimmed by 3 bases and 5 bases, with 12 bases remaining between them. Germline CDR1 and CDR2: SGHVS and FQNEAQ. CDR3 length equals 14 residues. The CDR3 region is CASSFRGEKDTQYF. The DNA for the CDR3 is TGTGCCAGCAGCTTTAGGGGGGAGAAAGATACGCAGTATTTT.

The J gene is TRBJ2-7, the V gene TRBV18; 9 bases map to TRBD1. Losses at the gene ends were 0 bases for V and 2 bases for J; bases not matched to a gene: 8. This CDR3 is 17 amino acids long. Germline V gene sequence: CDR1 KGHSH, CDR2 LQKENI. CDR3 sequence (DNA): TGTGCCAGCTCACCACCACCGGGACAGGGCAAGGCCTACGAGCAGTACTTC. As protein: CASSPPPGQGKAYEQYF. The full variable domain, its missing parts supplied by reference TRBV18 and TRBJ2-7, is NAGVMQNPRHLVRRRGQEARLRCSPMKGHSHVYWYRQLPEEGLKFMVYLQKENIIDESGMPKERFSAEFPKEGPSILRIQQVVRGDSAAYFCASSPPPGQGKAYEQYFGPGTRLTVT.

This chain links TRBV10-1 with TRBJ2-2; 12 nucleotides line up with TRBD2. CDR3 length: 16 amino acids. The V segment lost 5 bases and the J segment 5 bases; nucleotides outside the gene matches: 6. CDR1 is WNHNN and CDR2 is SYGVQD in the germline V gene (reference sequence). CDR3 region: CASSRASGRVTGELFF. The DNA of the CDR3 is TGCGCCAGCAGTAGAGCTAGCGGGAGGGTTACCGGGGAGCTGTTTTTT.

This chain connects TRBV5-6 to TRBJ2-3; no reliable D call. The CDR3 has 16 residues. The ends were cut back, 4 bases at V and 2 bases at J, with 17 bases in the middle. Germline V CDR1 and CDR2: SGHDT, YYEEEE. As DNA, the CDR3 is TGTGCCAGCAGCCCCGCTGACGGCGGATCCACAGATACGCAGTATTTT. It yields the protein CASSPADGGSTDTQYF.

The V gene is TRBV27, the J gene TRBJ1-2; D remains ambiguous. This CDR3 spans 15 amino acids. Germline assignment: CDR1 MNHEY and CDR2 SMNVEV (reference sequence). Deletions cut 2 bases from V and 5 bases from J, with 15 bases between. The CDR3 here is CASSLGLPREYGYTF. DNA for the CDR3: TGTGCCAGCAGTTTAGGCCTCCCAAGGGAGTATGGCTACACCTTC.

This chain uses TRBV3-1 (or the pseudogene TRBV3-2) with TRBJ1-2; D is uncertain. V shed 2 bases and J shed 1 base, with 2 bases lying between them. CDR3 length equals 12 residues. The germline V gene encodes CDR1 LGHDT and CDR2 YNNKEL (reference sequence). The CDR3 region is CASSQSNYGYTF. CDR3 DNA sequence: TGTGCCAGCAGCCAAAGTAACTATGGCTACACCTTC.

This rearrangement joins TRBV5-1 to TRBJ2-7; D not certain. The CDR3 totals 15 residues. CDR1 is SGHRS, CDR2 YFSETQ, per germline. Between the trimmed V and J ends, which lost 4 bases and 3 bases, there was a span of 17 bases. The CDR3 DNA sequence: TGCGCCAGCAGCCCTGCTGCCCCTTACAACTACGAGCAGTACTTC. It codes for CASSPAAPYNYEQYF.

The CDR3 sequence: CASSPGQYSQPQHF. In DNA form, the CDR3 reads TGTGCCAGCAGCCCGGGACAGTATAGTCAGCCCCAGCATTTT. The chain couples TRBV27 to TRBJ1-5; 7 bases line up with TRBD1. From germline, CDR1 is MNHEY and CDR2 SMNVEV (reference sequence). With 6 bases clipped from V and 6 bases from J, the junction kept 8 bases outside the gene matches. The CDR3 contains 14 residues.